A selection of T cell receptor beta chains follows, all from one sample in a study of beta chain features in type 1 diabetes. The method was immunoSEQ multiplex PCR; TCRdb's version includes in-frame clones alone and lacks a portion of them. The data show under 25,000 clones, approximately 50% seen once. Specimen: stem cell memory CD4+ T cells from blood. The receptor source for this set is a man between 18 and 35 years old in good health. Each CDR3 is given with its conserved first and last residue. A D gene is named only where the DNA matches it firmly. Where a row states a size, it is once, few, many or the class of an expanded clone; other rows omit it.

v_gene	j_gene	abundance	d_gene	CDR3aa	CDR3nt
TRBV6-6	TRBJ2-3	-	TRBD2	CASSTSGLTDTQYF	TGTGCCAGCAGTACTAGCGGGTTGACAGATACGCAGTATTTT
TRBV19	TRBJ1-2	-	TRBD1	CASSTEQETGGYTF	TGTGCCAGTAGTACAGAACAGGAGACAGGGGGCTACACCTTC
TRBV6-6	TRBJ2-7	few	-	CASSYFTRRNYEQYF	TGTGCCAGCAGTTACTTCACCCGGCGGAACTACGAGCAGTACTTC
TRBV11-3	TRBJ2-1	-	-	CASSLDVGRSYNEQFF	TGTGCCAGCAGCTTAGATGTGGGGAGGTCCTACAATGAGCAGTTCTTC
TRBV29-1	TRBJ1-2	-	-	CSVDYLRGANYGYTF	TGCAGCGTTGACTATCTTCGAGGTGCCAACTATGGCTACACCTTC
TRBV28	TRBJ2-3	few	-	CASSLLGAHTDTQYF	TGTGCCAGCAGTTTATTGGGGGCGCATACAGATACGCAGTATTTT
TRBV5-4	TRBJ2-7	-	-	CASSLGDFSYEQYF	TGTGCCAGCAGCTTAGGGGACTTCAGCTACGAGCAGTACTTC
TRBV7-2	TRBJ2-3	few	-	CASSLESGGQTGNTQYF	TGTGCCAGCAGCTTAGAGTCGGGCGGGCAAACCGGAAATACGCAGTATTTT
TRBV7-6	TRBJ1-2	-	-	CASSLVTDGYTF	TGTGCCAGCAGCTTAGTCACTGATGGCTACACCTTC
TRBV4-2	TRBJ2-1	-	TRBD2	CASSQGTSYNEQFF	TGTGCCAGCAGCCAAGGGACTAGCTACAATGAGCAGTTCTTC
TRBV11-1	TRBJ2-2	-	TRBD2	CASSEAFGIWGGNTGELFF	TGTGCCAGCAGCGAAGCGTTCGGCATATGGGGGGGTAACACCGGGGAGCTGTTTTTT
TRBV7-2	TRBJ2-1	-	-	CASSPLGAGNEQFF	TGTGCCAGCAGCCCCCTGGGGGCAGGGAATGAGCAGTTCTTC
TRBV9	TRBJ1-4	-	TRBD1	CASSPRTGTNEKLFF	TGTGCCAGCAGCCCCAGGACAGGAACTAATGAAAAACTGTTTTTT
TRBV18	TRBJ2-3	-	TRBD2	CASSSTSGSGGTDTQYF	TGTGCCAGCTCCTCTACTAGCGGGAGCGGAGGCACAGATACGCAGTATTTT
TRBV29-1	TRBJ2-2	few	TRBD2	CSVDPSGSSRELFF	TGCAGCGTGGACCCTAGCGGGAGTAGTCGGGAGCTGTTTTTT
TRBV6-5	TRBJ2-2	-	TRBD1	CASSGQAGELFF	TGTGCCAGCAGTGGACAGGCCGGGGAGCTGTTTTTT
TRBV18	TRBJ1-3	few	-	CASSPPMDTIYF	TGTGCCAGCTCACCACCTATGGACACGATTTATTTT
TRBV4-2	TRBJ1-4	-	TRBD1	CASSQFHRGNTNEKLFF	TGTGCCAGCAGCCAATTTCACAGGGGAAACACTAATGAAAAACTGTTTTTT
TRBV7-2	TRBJ2-1	once	-	CASSSDTGSINEQFF	TGTGCCAGCAGCTCCGACACAGGGAGCATCAATGAGCAGTTCTTC
TRBV6-5	TRBJ1-1	-	-	CASSLGGRQAFF	TGTGCCAGCAGCCTCGGGGGGAGGCAGGCTTTCTTT
TRBV19	TRBJ2-2	-	-	CASRTVRGTGELFF	TGTGCCAGCCGAACGGTGCGGGGCACCGGGGAGCTGTTTTTT
TRBV19	TRBJ1-3	-	-	CASSGLGTSGNTIYF	TGTGCCAGTAGTGGACTAGGGACTTCGGGAAACACCATATATTTT
TRBV7-9	TRBJ2-5	-	TRBD2	CASSLGTSGLETQYF	TGTGCCAGCAGCCTCGGGACTAGCGGCCTAGAGACCCAGTACTTC
TRBV7-2	TRBJ2-5	-	-	CASSKQGIQETQYF	TGTGCCAGCAGCAAGCAGGGGATCCAAGAGACCCAGTACTTC
TRBV7-9	TRBJ1-5	-	-	CASSYPGDRNQPQHF	TGTGCCAGCAGCTACCCAGGCGATCGCAATCAGCCCCAGCATTTT
TRBV10-3	TRBJ2-7	-	TRBD1	CAISERQGTYEQYF	TGTGCCATCAGTGAGAGACAGGGGACGTACGAGCAGTACTTC
TRBV5-1	TRBJ1-6	-	TRBD1	CASSWDSQTPLHF	TGCGCCAGCAGCTGGGACAGTCAGACACCCCTCCACTTT
TRBV28	TRBJ1-2	-	-	CASSLPLPNYGYTF	TGTGCCAGCAGTTTACCTCTACCTAACTATGGCTACACCTTC
TRBV28	TRBJ1-3	-	-	CASSPRTAARTIYF	TGTGCCAGCAGCCCAAGGACAGCGGCGCGCACCATATATTTT
TRBV9	TRBJ2-3	-	-	CASSVRDSRDTQYF	TGTGCCAGCAGCGTTCGGGACTCCAGGGATACGCAGTATTTT
TRBV29-1	TRBJ2-7	few	TRBD1	CSILTGLYEQYF	TGCAGCATCCTGACAGGGCTCTACGAGCAGTACTTC
TRBV29-1	TRBJ2-3	few	TRBD1	CSVTGDGDTQYF	TGCAGCGTGACAGGGGACGGAGATACGCAGTATTTT
TRBV19	TRBJ1-6	-	TRBD1	CASSRRDSSLSPLHF	TGTGCCAGTAGTAGACGGGACAGCAGTCTTTCACCCCTCCACTTT
TRBV28	TRBJ2-5	few	TRBD1	CASSLLLGTGKTQYF	TGTGCCAGCAGCCTACTATTAGGGACAGGGAAGACCCAGTACTTC
TRBV5-1	TRBJ2-3	-	TRBD2	CASSYIAGRSTDTQYF	TGCGCCAGCAGCTACATAGCGGGGCGGAGCACAGATACGCAGTATTTT
TRBV25-1	TRBJ1-4	-	-	CASSEEGGNEKLFF	TGTGCCAGCAGTGAAGAAGGCGGGAATGAAAAACTGTTTTTT
TRBV5-4	TRBJ2-3	few	-	CASSLRFSDTQYF	TGTGCCAGCAGCTTGCGGTTTTCTGATACGCAGTATTTT
TRBV15	TRBJ1-1	-	-	CATSSRVMNTEAFF	TGTGCCACCAGCAGTCGCGTGATGAACACTGAAGCTTTCTTT
TRBV10-3	TRBJ1-1	few	-	CAIRGSTTSEVFF	TGTGCCATCAGGGGTAGCACGACGTCGGAGGTTTTCTTT
TRBV5-1	TRBJ2-7	few	-	CASSLRRTQAYEQYF	TGCGCCAGCAGCTTGAGGAGGACTCAGGCCTACGAGCAGTACTTC
TRBV5-8	TRBJ1-5	-	-	CASSPGIGYQPQHF	TGTGCCAGCAGCCCGGGGATTGGGTATCAGCCCCAGCATTTT
TRBV15	TRBJ1-6	-	-	CATSRDPSGGSPLHF	TGTGCCACCAGCAGAGATCCCTCCGGCGGTTCACCCCTCCACTTT
TRBV7-2	TRBJ1-1	-	-	CASSLNPRNTEAFF	TGTGCCAGCAGCTTAAATCCCAGGAACACTGAAGCTTTCTTT
TRBV7-3	TRBJ2-1	-	TRBD2	CASSPHPRSGRALNNEQFF	TGTGCCAGCAGCCCCCATCCCCGTAGCGGGAGGGCCCTCAACAATGAGCAGTTCTTC
TRBV5-1	TRBJ2-7	-	-	CASSLTGYEQYF	TGCGCCAGCAGCTTAACAGGCTACGAGCAGTACTTC
TRBV11-2	TRBJ1-2	-	TRBD1	CASRYRTGSLINYGYTF	TGTGCCAGCAGGTACCGGACAGGGTCCTTGATTAACTATGGCTACACCTTC
TRBV25-1	TRBJ2-7	-	-	CASSEYKTSYEQYF	TGTGCCAGCAGTGAATATAAAACAAGCTACGAGCAGTACTTC